This TCR beta chain was obtained from a study of blood T cell repertoires in COVID-19. Across the whole study: Specimens from acute and convalescent COVID-19 originated in the United States, Italy and Spain. Sources were T cells, B-cell-depleted T cells, or PBMCs; the material itself was cDNA or gDNA.

Per the study methods: Reference gene primer amplification gave estimated nucleated cell counts. Libraries were prepared by immunoSEQ multiplex PCR; TCRdb keeps only in-frame clonotypes and omits some of them. V, J and clone size are those of that table, while D and trimming were read from the DNA. The sample lists about 200,000 clones; 85% were seen once. The Seattle patients, enrolled during active infection, were followed longitudinally. Germline trimming cut 0 bases from V and 10 bases from J; bases unmatched to any gene: 13. CDR3 length: 16 amino acids. CDR1 and CDR2 from the germline V gene are SGHRS and YFSETQ.

This chain joins TRBV5-1 and TRBJ2-3; the match to TRBD2 covers 8 bases. The sequenced sample was peripheral blood. This receptor was taken from a woman aged 70-85 years with COVID-19, enrolled during active disease. CDR3 sequence reads: CASSLAGTREGGAQYF. DNA for the CDR3: TGCGCCAGCAGCTTGGCCGGGACTCGGGAGGGCGGTGCGCAGTATTTT.